The 10 T cell receptor beta chains listed next were all sequenced from one sample in a study of CD8 T cells in ankylosing spondylitis. TCRdb re-derived calls from the 5' RACE reads in MiXCR, one entry per CDR3 protein. The table includes 250,000 to 400,000 distinct CDR3 sequences, 11% detected once. The sample comprised blood, either unsorted or a sorted T cell fraction (not recorded which). The origin of the receptors is a female donor with ankylosing spondylitis or in good health (not recorded which).

The chain uses TRBV18 and TRBJ2-7; a possible D gene is TRBD1 (6 bases). The V end lost 6 bases, the J end lost 2 bases, and 23 bases lay between the germline ends. The CDR3 covers 17 residues. CDR1 and CDR2 (germline): KGHSH, LQKENI. The CDR3 region is CASSPTPGQSWTYEQYF. CDR3 DNA sequence: TGTGCCAGCTCGCCTACCCCGGGACAAAGTTGGACCTACGAGCAGTACTTC.

This clonotype has more than one count but fewer than ten. This sequence joins TRBV5-1 and TRBJ2-1; D remains unclear. CDR3 length equals 14 residues. Germline V gene data show CDR1 as SGHRS and CDR2 as YFSETQ. V was pared by 5 bases and J by 0 bases, with 9 bases between. The CDR3 sequence: CASSARGSYNEQFF. The CDR3 nucleotides are TGCGCCAGCAGTGCCCGAGGCTCCTACAATGAGCAGTTCTTC.

This clonotype has just a few counts. One end of the junction does not line up with germline, which may come from a read error. The CDR3 DNA sequence: TGTACCAGCAGTCCCACTAGCGGGGGGGCCATGGCCTACAATGAGCAGTTCTTC. Protein sequence: CTSSPTSGGAMAYNEQFF. The chain couples TRBV2 to TRBJ2-1, with 13 positions matching TRBD2. This CDR3 spans 18 amino acids. The V gene's germline CDR1 is SNHLY and CDR2 FYNNEI.

The chain is built from TRBV20-1 and TRBJ2-3; TRBD1 is a possible D gene (5 bases). V dropped 0 bases and J dropped 5 bases, with 15 bases sitting between them. This CDR3 contains 15 residues. Germline V lookup: CDR1 DFQATT, CDR2 SNEGSKA (reference sequence). The DNA for the CDR3 is TGCAGTGCTAGAGATCATGTGGGGCGAGGAGATACGCAGTATTTT. Amino acid sequence: CSARDHVGRGDTQYF.

There are many counts of this clonotype. The chain couples TRBV5-1 to TRBJ1-4; 8 positions agree with TRBD1. CDR1 and CDR2 (germline): SGHRS, YFSETQ. The J segment lost 5 bases and the V segment lost 7 bases, leaving 4 bases of the junction unmatched. The CDR3 covers 13 residues. The CDR3 DNA reads as TGCGCCAGCGGACAGGGAACCAATGAAAAACTGTTTTTT. Its translation is CASGQGTNEKLFF.

This clonotype has just a few counts. The chain carries TRBV20-1 and TRBJ1-2; TRBD1 matches at 7 bases. Losses at the gene ends were 5 bases for V and 8 bases for J; bases not matched to a gene: 14. CDR3 length: 14 amino acids. Looked up from germline, CDR1 is DFQATT and CDR2 is SNEGSKA (reference sequence). CDR3 protein: CSAALGGGTRGYTF. In DNA, the CDR3 is TGCAGTGCTGCCCTAGGGGGCGGGACGAGGGGCTACACCTTC.

The sample holds many counts of this clonotype. The V gene is TRBV5-1, the J gene TRBJ1-1; 9 bases line up with TRBD1. Germline loops: CDR1 SGHRS, CDR2 YFSETQ. V lost 5 bases and J lost 5; bases outside the gene matches: 10. This CDR3 is built from 15 residues. The CDR3 is CASRREQGAGTEAFF. The CDR3 nucleotides read TGCGCCAGCAGGCGAGAACAGGGGGCTGGAACTGAAGCTTTCTTT.

This clonotype has ten or more counts. The rearrangement links TRBV5-4 to TRBJ2-1; D remains ambiguous. V lost 0 bases and J 8 bases, leaving 12 bases between the germline ends. CDR3 length: 14 amino acids. CDR1 is SGHNT and CDR2 is YYREEE in the germline V gene (reference sequence). CDR3 DNA sequence: TGTGCCAGCAGCTTGGAAGGGTATGGCGATGAGCAGTTCTTC. This codes for CASSLEGYGDEQFF.

This clonotype came up a few times. This rearrangement joins TRBV20-1 to TRBJ1-3, with a tentative D call TRBD1 (6 bases). V was shortened by 2 bases and J by 2 bases, with 10 bases between the two germline ends. This CDR3 region has 14 residues. Germline V gives CDR1 DFQATT, CDR2 SNEGSKA (reference sequence). In nucleotides, the CDR3 is TGCAGTGCTAGACTACAGGGTACTGGAAACACCATATATTTT. Translated, it gives CSARLQGTGNTIYF.

This clonotype was seen a few times. The gene calls are TRBV7-2 and TRBJ1-4, with 11 bases that match TRBD1. Germline values: CDR1 SGHTA, CDR2 FQGNSA. V shed 2 bases, J shed 5 bases, and the junction held 1 base outside the gene matches. The CDR3 runs to 15 residues. The CDR3 region is CASSLRTGGNEKLFF. In DNA form, the CDR3 reads TGTGCCAGCAGCTTAAGGACAGGGGGCAATGAAAAACTGTTTTTT.